The 16 T cell receptor beta chains below all came from one sample that was sequenced in a study of cytomegalovirus exposure and HLA in healthy donors. The data were produced by immunoSEQ multiplex PCR, yet TCRdb's version contains in-frame clones alone and is incomplete. The table shows some 73,000 clones, with roughly 90% occurring only once. The sequenced material came from PBMCs. The receptor source for this set is a woman younger than 35 in good health and CMV-seropositive.

The chain links TRBV11-3 to TRBJ1-1; 9 nucleotides match TRBD1. Trimming took 5 bases from V and 5 from J; bases not matched to a gene: 6. Germline V gene lookup returns CDR1 SGHNT and CDR2 YENEEA. The CDR3 runs to 14 residues. CDR3 DNA: TGTGCCAGCAGCATAGGGACAGGGCGAACTGAAGCTTTCTTT. It codes for CASSIGTGRTEAFF.

The CDR3 DNA reads as TGCGCCAGCAACAACCCATCGAACACCGGGGAGCTGTTTTTT. Translating gives CASNNPSNTGELFF. The V gene is TRBV4-1, the J gene TRBJ2-2; D uncertain. This CDR3 comprises 14 residues. Germline-derived CDR1 and CDR2 are MGHRA and YSYEKL. The ends were cut back, 7 bases at V and 0 bases at J, with 9 bases in the middle.

The chain is built from TRBV6-1 and TRBJ2-1; 11 positions match TRBD2. This CDR3 has 20 amino acids. Germline trimming cut 3 bases from V and 0 bases from J; bases unmatched to any gene: 13. Germline CDR1 reads MNHNS; CDR2 reads SASEGT. The CDR3 nucleotides read TGTGCCAGCAGTGACCGCCCACTAGCGGGAGTCGGGAGCTCCTACAATGAGCAGTTCTTC. It specifies CASSDRPLAGVGSSYNEQFF.

CDR3 nucleotides: TGCGCCAGCAGCTTAGGTAGCGAGCTGTACGAGCAGTACTTC. It yields the protein CASSLGSELYEQYF. V usage is TRBV5-1 and J usage is TRBJ2-7, with D possibly TRBD2 on 5 matching bases. The CDR3 covers 14 residues. Germline assignment: CDR1 SGHRS and CDR2 YFSETQ. V shed 2 bases and J shed 4 bases, with 13 bases lying between them. The full variable domain, with the rest looked up from reference TRBV5-1 and TRBJ2-7, is KAGVTQTPRYLIKTRGQQVTLSCSPISGHRSVSWYQQTPGQGLQFLFEYFSETQRNKGNFPGRFSGRQFSNSRSEMNVSTLELGDSALYLCASSLGSELYEQYFGPGTRLTVT.

V usage is TRBV18 and J usage is TRBJ1-2; 9 nucleotides align to TRBD1. Germline V gene lookup returns CDR1 KGHSH and CDR2 LQKENI. CDR3 length equals 16 residues. V shed 3 bases and J 1 base; nucleotides not matched to a gene: 6. CDR3: CASSPLGTGHNYGYTF. The DNA for the CDR3 is TGTGCCAGCTCACCCCTCGGGACAGGGCATAACTATGGCTACACCTTC.

This chain uses TRBV5-4 with TRBJ2-2; 9 bases align to TRBD2. The ends lost 0 bases at V and 3 bases at J; junction bases unmatched: 9. Per the germline V gene, CDR1 is SGHNT and CDR2 is YYREEE (reference sequence). The CDR3 length is 18 residues. The CDR3 DNA reads TGTGCCAGCAGCTTGGCCAGGGCTAGCGGGGTTTACACCGGGGAGCTGTTTTTT. Protein: CASSLARASGVYTGELFF.

This rearrangement joins TRBV5-4 to TRBJ1-3, with TRBD1 matching over 7 bases. Germline-derived CDR1 and CDR2 are SGHNT and YYREEE (reference sequence). The trim removed 4 bases at V and 14 bases at J, leaving 6 bases unmatched. CDR3 size: 11 residues. In DNA form, the CDR3 reads TGTGCCAGCAGCGGTGAAGGGACAGTATATTTT. Translating gives CASSGEGTVYF.

The genes are TRBV29-1 and TRBJ2-3; D not certain. The germline V gene has CDR1 SQVTM and CDR2 ANQGSEA. V lost 3 bases, J lost 4 bases, and 8 bases lay in between. This CDR3 is 12 amino acids long. In DNA, the CDR3 is TGCAGCGTTGAGGCGGTAGCAGATACGCAGTATTTT. It translates to CSVEAVADTQYF.

This chain joins TRBV7-8 and TRBJ1-1, with a tentative D call TRBD1 (5 bases). The V end lost 4 bases, the J end lost 5 bases, and 14 bases lay between the germline ends. Germline CDR1 is SGHVS and CDR2 is FQNEAQ. CDR3 size: 14 residues. This CDR3 is CASSSQGGWTEAFF. In nucleotides, the CDR3 is TGTGCCAGCAGCTCCCAGGGTGGGTGGACTGAAGCTTTCTTT.

V gene TRBV9 combines with J gene TRBJ2-6; D call uncertain. From germline, CDR1 is SGDLS and CDR2 YYNGEE. Trimming removed 0 bases at V and 0 bases at J, with 7 bases between. The CDR3 contains 16 residues. DNA of the CDR3: TGTGCCAGCAGCGTAGGGGCCCCCTCTGGGGCCAACGTCCTGACTTTC. Translation gives CASSVGAPSGANVLTF.

The chain couples TRBV19 to TRBJ1-5, with 10 bases aligning to TRBD1. Germline trimming cut 6 bases from V and 5 bases from J; bases unmatched to any gene: 7. Germline CDR1 and CDR2: LNHDA and SQIVND (reference sequence). The CDR3 runs to 15 residues. CDR3 sequence reads: CASSLKTGGDQPQHF. The CDR3 DNA sequence: TGTGCCAGTAGCTTAAAGACAGGGGGCGATCAGCCCCAGCATTTT. The entire variable domain, with the rest obtained from reference TRBV19 and TRBJ1-5, is as follows: DGGITQSPKYLFRKEGQNVTLSCEQNLNHDAMYWYRQDPGQGLRLIYYSQIVNDFQKGDIAEGYSVSREKKESFPLTVTSAQKNPTAFYLCASSLKTGGDQPQHFGDGTRLSIL.

This chain uses TRBV28 with TRBJ1-1, with a tentative D call TRBD1 (6 bases). Trimming took off 2 bases at V and 9 bases at J, with 16 bases between the two ends. Germline V CDR1 and CDR2: MDHEN, SYDVKM. The CDR3 contains 14 residues. The CDR3 DNA reads TGTGCCAGCAGTTTAGGGGGGGGCGGTACTAAAGCTTTCTTT. It encodes CASSLGGGGTKAFF.

This sequence joins TRBV9 and TRBJ2-1; a weak D match, TRBD2 (5 bases). Germline V lookup: CDR1 SGDLS, CDR2 YYNGEE. CDR3 length: 16 amino acids. Between the trimmed V and J ends, which lost 4 bases and 0 bases, there was a span of 14 bases. As DNA, the CDR3 is TGTGCCAGCAGCTCATCGAGGGAGAGCTCCTACAATGAGCAGTTCTTC. This encodes CASSSSRESSYNEQFF. Filled out from reference TRBV9 and TRBJ2-1, the complete variable domain reads DSGVTQTPKHLITATGQRVTLRCSPRSGDLSVYWYQQSLDQGLQFLIQYYNGEERAKGNILERFSAQQFPDLHSELNLSSLELGDSALYFCASSSSRESSYNEQFFGPGTRLTVL.

The CDR3 DNA is TGCGCCAGCAGGAGTTCGGACAGTTACTCTGGGGCCAACGTCCTGACTTTC. Protein sequence: CASRSSDSYSGANVLTF. The chain joins TRBV5-1 to TRBJ2-6; a weak D match, TRBD1 (6 bases). Germline values: CDR1 SGHRS, CDR2 YFSETQ. The CDR3 length is 17 residues. Deletions cut 5 bases from V and 0 bases from J, with 15 bases between.

The chain uses TRBV12-2 and TRBJ2-5; TRBD2 was called by the table and not checked on the DNA. TRBV12-2 is deemed a pseudogene. The CDR3 has 15 amino acids. The CDR3 DNA follows: TGTGCAAGTCGCCCCTTAGCGGGGGGGCTTGTGACCCAGTACTTC. Protein: CASRPLAGGLVTQYF.

The chain employs TRBV7-9 and TRBJ2-7; 9 bases are shared with TRBD2. This CDR3 contains 14 residues. CDR1 is SEHNR and CDR2 is FQNEAQ in the germline V gene (reference sequence). The V gene end was trimmed by 5 bases and the J gene end by 3 bases; junction bases not matched to a gene: 5. This chain's CDR3 is CASSPRTSVYEQYF. CDR3 DNA: TGTGCCAGCAGCCCTCGGACTAGCGTCTACGAGCAGTACTTC.